This T cell receptor (beta chain) was captured in a study of cytomegalovirus exposure and HLA in healthy donors. PCR involved 60 Vbeta and 13 Jbeta primers. This table comes from immunoSEQ multiplex PCR, and its TCRdb copy is limited to in-frame clones, with some not included. The table records 150,000 to 200,000 clones, 77% of them present only once. Study-level points and caveats: Reportedly, cytomegalovirus status was diagnosed with high sensitivity and specificity.

This CDR3 is built from 16 residues. Germline V lookup: CDR1 SGHKS, CDR2 YYEKEE (reference sequence). Trimming removed 0 bases from V and 3 bases from J, with 16 bases in between. For this clone: The antigen is undetermined.

J is TRBJ2-7 and V is TRBV5-5, with a possible D match to TRBD1 (6 bases). The receptor's source is a woman aged 25 to 39 in good health and CMV-seropositive. Specimen: PBMCs. CDR3 nucleotides: TGTGCCAGCAGCTTGGGGGCCGGGACATCGGGCTACGAGCAGTACTTC. Translated: CASSLGAGTSGYEQYF.